This T cell receptor beta chain stems from a study of blood T cells in healthy people across ages. PCR was performed a second time for about 7 to 11 cycles using a sample-barcoded 5' primer and a J-beta primer mix. TCRdb recomputed calls from the 5' RACE reads with MiXCR, one row per CDR3 protein. The table lists hundreds of thousands of distinct CDR3 sequences, approximately 21% of them singletons. Researchers report isolating at least 7 million PBMCs per sample. Each sample yielded at least 6 micrograms of PBMC total RNA. The receptor was derived from a man aged 65-85 years in good health. The sample consisted of blood.

The CDR3 loop reads CASSLPLAGGDTQYF. DNA for the CDR3: TGTGCCAGCAGCTTACCCCTAGCGGGGGGAGATACGCAGTATTTT. This chain connects TRBV7-2 to TRBJ2-3, with 11 positions matching TRBD2. Germline loops: CDR1 SGHTA, CDR2 FQGNSA. This CDR3 has 15 residues. V was pared by 2 bases and J by 5 bases, with 3 bases of the junction left unmatched.